This section outlines one T cell receptor (beta chain) sequence together with its context. These data come from a study of CD8+ T cells in alopecia areata. Germline-derived CDR1 and CDR2 are SEHNR and FQNEAQ (reference sequence). The CDR3 totals 16 residues. Trimming cost V 0 bases and J 0 bases; bases outside gene matches: 4. The treatment is: oral pan-JAK inhibitor, 5-10 mg twice daily. Extracted from the samples, RNA was reverse transcribed into cDNA to serve as the sequencing template. Measured with immunoSEQ multiplex PCR; TCRdb has only the in-frame clones, and not every one. Here the sample spans approximately 140,000 clones, roughly four fifths being singletons.

V is TRBV7-9 and J is TRBJ2-5; 7 nucleotides align to TRBD2. This clonotype originated in a human donor with alopecia areata. Sequences were derived from CD8+ T cells sorted from blood, sampled at week 4, from a patient treated with tofacitinib. Here the CDR3 reads CASSLAGLLYQETQYF. The CDR3 region has the DNA TGTGCCAGCAGCTTAGCGGGACTACTGTACCAAGAGACCCAGTACTTC.